These 32 T cell receptor beta chains were sequenced from one sample in a study of follicular helper T cells after annual influenza vaccination. Time point indicated: 2014-2015 season, 7 days after vaccination. The method was immunoSEQ multiplex PCR; TCRdb's version includes in-frame clones alone and lacks a portion of them. The table includes approximately 9,700 clones, around four fifths detected once. The sample was CXCR5- memory CD4+ T cells sorted from blood, taken 7 days after influenza vaccination. The receptors derive from an adult who received the influenza vaccine.

In DNA, the CDR3 is TGTGCCAGCAGTTACAGGTGGACAGGGAGGGGCACTGAAGCTTTCTTT. As protein: CASSYRWTGRGTEAFF. This chain uses TRBV6-5 with TRBJ1-1; 8 nucleotides agree with TRBD1. Per the germline V gene, CDR1 is MNHEY and CDR2 is SVGAGI. CDR3 length: 16 amino acids. V dropped 2 bases and J dropped 4; count of bases not matched to a gene: 9.

The rearrangement uses TRBV6-6 and TRBJ2-7, with D unclear. CDR3 size: 13 residues. Trimming cost V 5 bases and J 0 bases, with 8 bases left between them. Looked up from germline, CDR1 is MNHNY and CDR2 is SVGAGI (reference sequence). Written as DNA, the CDR3 is TGTGCCAGCAGTCTTCTCAGCTCCTACGAGCAGTACTTC. Its protein is CASSLLSSYEQYF.

The V and J genes are TRBV9 and TRBJ2-7; tentative D call: TRBD1 (5 bases). CDR1 and CDR2 (germline): SGDLS, YYNGEE. The V end was cut by 0 bases, the J end by 3 bases, with 10 bases between. This CDR3 has 14 amino acids. CDR3 nucleotide sequence: TGTGCCAGCAGCGTAGGGCAGGGCTTCTACGAGCAGTACTTC. Encoded protein: CASSVGQGFYEQYF. Together with reference TRBV9 and TRBJ2-7, the CDR3 gives the full variable domain: DSGVTQTPKHLITATGQRVTLRCSPRSGDLSVYWYQQSLDQGLQFLIQYYNGEERAKGNILERFSAQQFPDLHSELNLSSLELGDSALYFCASSVGQGFYEQYFGPGTRLTVT.

This clone showed up just a few times. The chain couples TRBV6-6 to TRBJ1-1; D remains unclear. V was shortened by 7 bases and J by 8 bases, with 8 bases between the two germline ends. The CDR3 extends over 10 amino acids. CDR1 and CDR2 from the germline V gene are MNHNY and SVGAGI (reference sequence). This CDR3 reads CASTRLEAFF. CDR3 DNA sequence: TGTGCCAGCACCCGGCTGGAAGCTTTCTTT.

V gene TRBV19 combines with J gene TRBJ2-7; 9 nucleotides agree with TRBD2. The CDR3 covers 14 residues. Germline V gives CDR1 LNHDA, CDR2 SQIVND (reference sequence). Losses at the gene ends were 5 bases for V and 5 bases for J; bases not matched to a gene: 7. The DNA of the CDR3 is TGTGCCAGTAGTGCGGTAGCGGGAGCCCACGAGCAGTACTTC. As protein: CASSAVAGAHEQYF.

This chain connects TRBV6-5 to TRBJ2-5, with D perhaps matching TRBD1 or TRBD2 (5 bases each). CDR1 is MNHEY and CDR2 is SVGAGI in the germline V gene. There are 14 residues in the CDR3. Trimming cost V 6 bases and J 1 base, with 12 bases left between them. The CDR3 loop reads CASRPSGTQETQYF. CDR3 sequence (DNA): TGTGCCAGCAGACCATCGGGGACCCAAGAGACCCAGTACTTC.

The chain employs TRBV15 and TRBJ1-2, with D hard to call. CDR1 is LNHNV and CDR2 is YYDKDF in the germline V gene (reference sequence). The CDR3 is made up of 13 amino acids. V was shortened by 0 bases and J by 6 bases, with 8 bases between the two germline ends. The CDR3 DNA follows: TGTGCCACCAGCAGAGATATCGGGGATGGCTACACCTTC. This encodes CATSRDIGDGYTF.

The V call is TRBV6-1, the J call TRBJ1-2; the D is unclear. Trimming pared 0 bases from V and 9 bases from J, leaving 11 bases between. Germline V CDR1 and CDR2: MNHNS, SASEGT. This CDR3 region has 13 residues. The CDR3 region is CASSEARALSYTF. CDR3 in DNA: TGTGCCAGCAGTGAAGCTCGGGCCCTTAGCTACACCTTC.

The chain joins TRBV11-2 to TRBJ2-2; possible D gene TRBD2, 5 bases. The ends were cut back, 5 bases at V and 7 bases at J, with 11 bases in the middle. Germline values: CDR1 SGHAT, CDR2 FQNNGV. This CDR3 contains 13 residues. CDR3 DNA sequence: TGTGCCAGCAGCAAAGAGGGTTTCGGGGAGCTGTTTTTT. Translation gives CASSKEGFGELFF.

The chain employs TRBV21-1 and TRBJ2-7; TRBD2 is taken as the D call from the table, unchecked against the DNA. TRBV21-1 is recorded as a pseudogene. This CDR3 has 16 residues. The CDR3 DNA follows: TGTGCCAGCAGCAATCCCTCGCGAGGGACTAGCGGGTGGCAGTACTTC. Translating gives CASSNPSRGTSGWQYF.

The chain employs TRBV11-2 and TRBJ2-1; D gene uncertain. V was clipped by 7 bases and J by 4 bases, with 11 bases between them. This CDR3 has 13 residues. Germline V lookup: CDR1 SGHAT, CDR2 FQNNGV. CDR3 in amino acids: CASNRELYNEQFF. CDR3 nucleotide sequence: TGTGCCAGCAATAGGGAACTTTACAATGAGCAGTTCTTC. Drawing the rest from reference TRBV11-2 and TRBJ2-1, the complete variable domain is EAGVAQSPRYKIIEKRQSVAFWCNPISGHATLYWYQQILGQGPKLLIQFQNNGVVDDSQLPKDRFSAERLKGVDSTLKIQPAKLEDSAVYLCASNRELYNEQFFGPGTRLTVL.

This clone has a handful of counts. V is TRBV28 and J is TRBJ1-5; D not certain. The CDR3 sequence is 13 residues long. V was cut by 6 bases and J by 0 bases, with 6 bases left in between. Germline lookup yields CDR1 MDHEN and CDR2 SYDVKM. CDR3 residues: CASREPSNQPQHF. CDR3 in DNA: TGTGCCAGCAGGGAGCCTAGCAATCAGCCCCAGCATTTT.

The chain joins TRBV6-6 to TRBJ2-5, with TRBD1 matching over 7 bases. The CDR3 is 12 residues long. The V segment lost 7 bases and the J segment 5 bases; nucleotides outside the gene matches: 4. Germline CDR1 reads MNHNY; CDR2 reads SVGAGI (reference sequence). CDR3 DNA: TGTGCCAGCAAGAGGGGGCGGGAGACCCAGTACTTC. Translation: CASKRGRETQYF.

The chain has TRBV6-5 and TRBJ2-7; TRBD2 aligns across 13 bases. Germline trimming cut 4 bases from V and 7 bases from J; bases unmatched to any gene: 7. The CDR3 is made up of 15 amino acids. Germline V gives CDR1 MNHEY, CDR2 SVGAGI. The CDR3 sequence is CASSWGTSGNEEQYF. The CDR3 DNA follows: TGTGCCAGCAGTTGGGGGACTAGCGGGAACGAGGAGCAGTACTTC.

This chain connects TRBV19 to TRBJ1-2; 8 bases align to TRBD1. CDR3 length equals 13 residues. From germline, CDR1 is LNHDA and CDR2 SQIVND (reference sequence). Losses at the gene ends were 3 bases for V and 6 bases for J; bases not matched to a gene: 3. Written as DNA, the CDR3 is TGTGCCAGTAGTATCCCCAGGGGGCATGGCTACACCTTC. It translates to CASSIPRGHGYTF.

This sequence joins TRBV7-2 and TRBJ2-5, with 7 bases identical to TRBD2. CDR1 is SGHTA, CDR2 FQGNSA, per germline. V trimming: 5 bases; J trimming: 1 base; junction bases outside the gene matches: 13. CDR3 length equals 17 residues. CDR3 loop: CASSREGGWRGQETQYF. CDR3 DNA sequence: TGTGCCAGCAGCCGAGAGGGAGGGTGGCGGGGCCAAGAGACCCAGTACTTC.

The V gene is TRBV20-1, the J gene TRBJ2-5; 7 bases agree with TRBD1. Germline CDR1 and CDR2: DFQATT and SNEGSKA (reference sequence). Trimming removed 6 bases from V and 4 bases from J; junction bases left unmatched: 2. The CDR3 is 11 amino acids. CDR3 DNA sequence: TGCAGTGCCCACAGGGGAGAGACCCAGTACTTC. It specifies CSAHRGETQYF.

This chain's CDR3 is CASSIARGARMNTEAFF. Here the CDR3 DNA reads TGTGCCAGTAGTATAGCGAGAGGGGCAAGAATGAACACTGAAGCTTTCTTT. This chain joins TRBV19 and TRBJ1-1; TRBD1 might be the D (5 bases). The CDR3 loop spans 17 amino acids. From germline, CDR1 is LNHDA and CDR2 SQIVND (reference sequence). With 1 base removed from V and 0 bases from J, the gap between germline ends came to 15 bases.

This clone was found once. The sample contains more than one DNA sequence encoding this CDR3. The rearrangement links TRBV6-6 to TRBJ2-7; D is perhaps TRBD1 or TRBD2 (5 bases each). The CDR3 has 11 residues. Germline V gene lookup returns CDR1 MNHNY and CDR2 SVGAGI (reference sequence). V dropped 5 bases and J dropped 7 bases, with 9 bases sitting between them. The CDR3 nucleotides are TGTGCCAGCAGTCCGGGGCGAGAGCAGTACTTC. Amino acid sequence: CASSPGREQYF.

This clone showed up just once. This chain joins TRBV30 and TRBJ2-3, with TRBD2 matching 7 bases. The CDR3 runs 17 residues. J gave up 2 bases and V 1 base, and 12 bases lay outside the gene matches. Per the germline V gene, CDR1 is GTSNPN and CDR2 is SVGIG (reference sequence). CDR3 bases: TGTGCCTGGAGTGCTCTCGCTAGCGGAGGGATCACAGATACGCAGTATTTT. It yields the protein CAWSALASGGITDTQYF.

This chain connects TRBV11-2 to TRBJ2-1; 9 bases are a match to TRBD1. The germline CDR1 and CDR2 sequences are SGHAT and FQNNGV. V shed 5 bases and J 7 bases; nucleotides not matched to a gene: 12. The CDR3 length is 16 residues. The CDR3 is CASSLRWTGAQNEQFF. In DNA form, the CDR3 reads TGTGCCAGCAGCCTTAGATGGACAGGGGCTCAAAATGAGCAGTTCTTC.

This rearrangement joins TRBV18 to TRBJ2-1; 8 nucleotides agree with TRBD1. This CDR3 is 15 amino acids long. CDR1 is KGHSH and CDR2 is LQKENI in the germline V gene. V was pared by 6 bases and J by 2 bases, with 6 bases of the junction left unmatched. DNA of the CDR3: TGTGCCAGCTCTGGGGCAGGGGGCGCCTACAATGAGCAGTTCTTC. Translation: CASSGAGGAYNEQFF.

The rearrangement links TRBV6-6 to TRBJ1-1; D unclear. The CDR3 is 15 amino acids. Trimming pared 4 bases from V and 0 bases from J, leaving 12 bases between. CDR1 and CDR2 from the germline V gene are MNHNY and SVGAGI (reference sequence). The DNA for the CDR3 is TGTGCCAGCAGTTCCTTGTCTCCGGTGAACACTGAAGCTTTCTTT. Translated: CASSSLSPVNTEAFF.

The chain has TRBV27 and TRBJ2-4; possibly TRBD2 for D (6 bases). Germline CDR1 and CDR2: MNHEY and SMNVEV (reference sequence). The V end lost 4 bases, the J end lost 7 bases, and 17 bases lay between the germline ends. The CDR3 runs 15 residues. The CDR3 region has the DNA TGTGCCAGCAGTTACGACGCGAACCGGGGGAACATTCAGTACTTC. The encoded protein is CASSYDANRGNIQYF.

The chain links TRBV18 to TRBJ1-2; 8 bases fit TRBD1. CDR3 length equals 14 residues. Germline loops: CDR1 KGHSH, CDR2 LQKENI. J lost 7 bases, V lost 3 bases, and 7 bases had no gene match. The CDR3 here is CASSPGQGAGGYTF. CDR3 in DNA: TGTGCCAGCTCACCCGGACAGGGTGCCGGTGGCTACACCTTC.

The chain combines TRBV30 with TRBJ1-1; no clear D. The V gene's germline CDR1 is GTSNPN and CDR2 SVGIG (reference sequence). The CDR3 totals 14 residues. V lost 4 bases and J 0 bases, leaving 12 bases between the germline ends. CDR3 in amino acids: CAWTLGIMNTEAFF. The CDR3 DNA reads as TGTGCCTGGACCCTCGGCATCATGAACACTGAAGCTTTCTTT.

The chain joins TRBV6-1 to TRBJ1-5; D gene uncertain. V was trimmed by 1 base and J by 7 bases, leaving 11 bases between them. The CDR3 is 14 amino acids. CDR1 MNHNS and CDR2 SASEGT come from the germline V gene. The DNA for the CDR3 is TGTGCCAGCAGTGAAGGGGGAGGGAGGCAGCCCCAGCATTTT. Protein sequence: CASSEGGGRQPQHF.

CDR3 sequence: CASSPGQGGGYTF. For the CDR3, the DNA is TGTGCCAGCAGTCCCGGACAGGGTGGAGGCTACACCTTC. V and J are TRBV27 and TRBJ1-2; 8 nucleotides match TRBD1. The V gene's germline CDR1 is MNHEY and CDR2 SMNVEV (reference sequence). There are 13 residues in the CDR3. The J segment lost 8 bases and the V segment lost 5 bases, leaving 7 bases of the junction unmatched.

V and J are TRBV6-1 and TRBJ1-2; maybe TRBD1 (5 bases). V was clipped by 5 bases and J by 8 bases, with 21 bases between them. The germline V gene has CDR1 MNHNS and CDR2 SASEGT. The CDR3 has 15 residues. Written as DNA, the CDR3 is TGTGCCAGCAGTTCCCTCGTTTTGGGGCGTCAGGGCTACACCTTC. Its protein product is CASSSLVLGRQGYTF.

The chain recombines TRBV5-6 with TRBJ1-2; D not resolved. V was trimmed by 4 bases and J by 1 base, leaving 8 bases between them. This CDR3 contains 13 residues. Per the germline V gene, CDR1 is SGHDT and CDR2 is YYEEEE. The chain's CDR3 is CASSRTDNYGYTF. The CDR3 DNA reads as TGTGCCAGCAGCCGGACGGATAACTATGGCTACACCTTC.

The chain recombines TRBV9 with TRBJ2-3; 9 bases align to TRBD2. Germline V gene lookup returns CDR1 SGDLS and CDR2 YYNGEE. The CDR3 sequence is 16 residues long. V lost 2 bases to trimming and J lost 1 base; unmatched junction nucleotides: 5. The CDR3 loop reads CASSVTTSGGTDTQYF. The CDR3 DNA reads TGTGCCAGCAGCGTTACGACTAGCGGAGGCACAGATACGCAGTATTTT.

This chain uses TRBV6-5 with TRBJ1-2; 9 nucleotides match TRBD1. The length of the CDR3 is 15 residues. V lost 2 bases, J lost 5 bases, and 6 bases stayed unmatched. Germline CDR1 reads MNHEY; CDR2 reads SVGAGI. The DNA of the CDR3 is TGTGCCAGCAGTTACACCACCGGGACAGGGTATGGCTACACCTTC. Its protein is CASSYTTGTGYGYTF.